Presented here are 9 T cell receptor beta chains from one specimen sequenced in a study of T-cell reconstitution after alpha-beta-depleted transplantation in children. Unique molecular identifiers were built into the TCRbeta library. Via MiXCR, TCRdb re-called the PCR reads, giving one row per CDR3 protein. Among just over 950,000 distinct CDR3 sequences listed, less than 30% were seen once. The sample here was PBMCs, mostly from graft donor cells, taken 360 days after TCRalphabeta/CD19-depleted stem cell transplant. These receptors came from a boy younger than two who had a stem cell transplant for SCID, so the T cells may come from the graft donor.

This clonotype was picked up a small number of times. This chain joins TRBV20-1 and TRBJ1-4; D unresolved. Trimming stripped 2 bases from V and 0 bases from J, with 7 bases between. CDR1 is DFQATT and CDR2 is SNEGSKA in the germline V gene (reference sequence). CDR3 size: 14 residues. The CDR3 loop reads CSARLWATNEKLFF. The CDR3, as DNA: TGCAGTGCTAGACTTTGGGCAACTAATGAAAAACTGTTTTTT.

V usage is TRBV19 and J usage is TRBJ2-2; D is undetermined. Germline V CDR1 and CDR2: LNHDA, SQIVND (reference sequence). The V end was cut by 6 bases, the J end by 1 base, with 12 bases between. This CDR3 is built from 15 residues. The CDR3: CASRVQPLNTGELFF. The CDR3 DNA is TGTGCCAGTAGAGTACAGCCCCTGAACACCGGGGAGCTGTTTTTT.

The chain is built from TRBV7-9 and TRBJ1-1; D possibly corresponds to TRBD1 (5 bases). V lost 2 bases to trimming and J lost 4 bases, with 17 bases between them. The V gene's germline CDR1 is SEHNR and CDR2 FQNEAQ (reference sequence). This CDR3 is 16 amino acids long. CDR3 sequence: CASSLPPGPKSTEAFF. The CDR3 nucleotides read TGTGCCAGCAGCTTACCTCCGGGACCTAAGAGCACTGAAGCTTTCTTT.

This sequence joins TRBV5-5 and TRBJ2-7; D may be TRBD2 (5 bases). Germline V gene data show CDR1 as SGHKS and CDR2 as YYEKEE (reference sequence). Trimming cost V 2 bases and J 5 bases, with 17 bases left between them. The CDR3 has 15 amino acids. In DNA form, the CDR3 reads TGTGCCAGCAGCTTATCGGGGTCCCGGCGGGACGAGCAGTACTTC. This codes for CASSLSGSRRDEQYF.

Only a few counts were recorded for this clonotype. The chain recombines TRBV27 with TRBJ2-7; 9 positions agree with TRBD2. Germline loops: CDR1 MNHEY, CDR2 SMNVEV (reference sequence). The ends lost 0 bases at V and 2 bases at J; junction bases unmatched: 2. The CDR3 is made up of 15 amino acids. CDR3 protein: CASSLSAGGPYEQYF. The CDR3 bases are TGTGCCAGCAGTTTATCGGCGGGGGGGCCCTACGAGCAGTACTTC.

The DNA of the CDR3 is TGTGCCAGCAGCCGCCAAACAGGGTACACGCAGTATTTT. It yields the protein CASSRQTGYTQYF. V and J are TRBV3-1 and TRBJ2-3; maybe TRBD1 (6 bases). The V gene's germline CDR1 is LGHDT and CDR2 YNNKEL (reference sequence). The CDR3 is 13 residues long. Trimming removed 4 bases from V and 9 bases from J, with 14 bases in between.

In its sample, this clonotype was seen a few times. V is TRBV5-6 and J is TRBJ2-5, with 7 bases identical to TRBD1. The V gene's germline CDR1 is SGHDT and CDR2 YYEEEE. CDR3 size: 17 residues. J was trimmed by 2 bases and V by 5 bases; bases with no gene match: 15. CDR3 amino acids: CASSRRGVHRGQETQYF. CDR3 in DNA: TGTGCCAGCAGTCGACGGGGCGTTCACAGGGGACAAGAGACCCAGTACTTC.

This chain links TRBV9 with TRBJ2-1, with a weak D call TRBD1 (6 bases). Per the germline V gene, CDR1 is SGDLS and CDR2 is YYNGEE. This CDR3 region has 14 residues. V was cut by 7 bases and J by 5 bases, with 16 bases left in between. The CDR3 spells CASGQTGVDNEQFF. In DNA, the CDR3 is TGTGCCAGCGGGCAGACAGGCGTGGACAATGAGCAGTTCTTC.

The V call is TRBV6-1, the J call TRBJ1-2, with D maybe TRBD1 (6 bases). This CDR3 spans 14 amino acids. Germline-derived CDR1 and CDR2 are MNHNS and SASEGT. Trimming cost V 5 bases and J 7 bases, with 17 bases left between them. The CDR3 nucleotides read TGTGCCAGCAGTATGCGGACAGAAGCGGGTGGCTACACCTTC. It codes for CASSMRTEAGGYTF.